A single sample gave rise to the 3 T cell receptor beta chains below, sequenced in a study of T cell responses to AZD1222 COVID-19 vaccine. Produced via immunoSEQ multiplex PCR; TCRdb's table is partial and in-frame only. Of around 160,000 clones in the sample, 94% were seen once. Source: peripheral blood, taken on day 0 of AZD1222 vaccination. All receptors derive from an adult in good health.

The chain combines TRBV12-5 with TRBJ1-1, with D possibly TRBD1 on 5 matching bases. The ends were cut back, 7 bases at V and 10 bases at J, with 19 bases in the middle. CDR3 length: 13 residues. CDR1 LGHNT and CDR2 FRNRAP come from the germline V gene. The CDR3 DNA reads as TGTGCTAGTGCCCCGGGACGCCGGGAGGCAGCTTTCTTT. This codes for CASAPGRREAAFF.

The chain employs TRBV6-5 and TRBJ2-7; D perhaps matches TRBD2 (7 bases). Germline V gene sequence: CDR1 MNHEY, CDR2 SVGAGI. This CDR3 comprises 15 residues. With 4 bases removed from V and 1 base from J, the gap between germline ends came to 14 bases. The CDR3 loop reads CASSSGGRGSYEQYF. In nucleotides, the CDR3 is TGTGCCAGCAGTTCCGGGGGGAGGGGGTCCTACGAGCAGTACTTC.

This rearrangement joins TRBV7-6 to TRBJ1-2; D uncertain. The CDR3 totals 15 residues. Trimming took 1 base from V and 4 from J, leaving 13 bases between them. Germline V gives CDR1 SGHVS, CDR2 FNYEAQ. In DNA, the CDR3 is TGTGCCAGCAGCTTAGAGGCTACCCCTGGCTATGGCTACACCTTC. Protein sequence: CASSLEATPGYGYTF.